These 30 T cell receptor beta chains share one sample of origin, sequenced in a study of T cells in women clearing cervical HPV infection. Sequencing was performed with immunoSEQ multiplex PCR; in TCRdb, only in-frame clones are kept and a portion is missing. The sample shows 30,000 to 40,000 clones, and about 7.7% sits with its ten largest clones. Sequences were obtained from blood buffy coat. All receptors come from a woman between 18 and 70 years old with a cervical HPV16 infection that either progressed to CIN3+ or cleared (not recorded which).

On this clone: Read data end 3 residues before the CDR3 end; the end is taken from the germline J gene. This sequence joins TRBV19 and TRBJ2-1, with D uncertain. Germline lookup yields CDR1 LNHDA and CDR2 SQIVND (reference sequence). This CDR3 region has 13 residues. Trimming pared 3 bases from V and 9 bases from J, leaving 12 bases between. The CDR3 bases that were read are TGTGCCAGTAGTATTGATCAGCGAAGTGAG. Encoded protein: CASSIDQRSE. The entire CDR3 protein is CASSIDQRSEQFF. Based on the CDR3 plus reference TRBV19 and TRBJ2-1, the full variable domain is DGGITQSPKYLFRKEGQNVTLSCEQNLNHDAMYWYRQDPGQGLRLIYYSQIVNDFQKGDIAEGYSVSREKKESFPLTVTSAQKNPTAFYLCASSIDQRSEQFFGPGTRLTVL.

Concerning this clone itself: From the germline J gene comes the end of the CDR3, since the read stops 3 residues before it. The chain recombines TRBV19 with TRBJ2-7; weak D call: TRBD2 (7 bases). Trimming took 1 base from V and 0 from J, leaving 13 bases between them. CDR1 is LNHDA and CDR2 is SQIVND in the germline V gene (reference sequence). This CDR3 comprises 16 residues. CDR3 bases read: TGTGCCAGTAGTATAGGAGGGGGGGCGCTCTCCTACGAG. It encodes CASSIGGGALSYE. The full CDR3 protein is CASSIGGGALSYEQYF.

A word on this clone: The junction shows a germline mismatch at one end, possibly a read error. CDR3 residues: CASSLGSGGYQETQYF. CDR3 DNA (partial): TGTGCTAGCAGCTTAGGTAGCGGGGGATACCAAGAGACC. This chain uses TRBV7-7 with TRBJ2-5; TRBD2 aligns across 9 bases. The DNA ends 3 residues before the CDR3 does, and the rest of the CDR3 is filled in from the germline J gene. This CDR3 region has 16 residues. Germline lookup yields CDR1 SSHAT and CDR2 FNYEAQ (reference sequence). Using reference TRBV7-7 and TRBJ2-5 for the parts outside the CDR3, the full variable domain is GAGVSQSPRYKVTKRGQDVTLRCDPISSHATLYWYQQALGQGPEFLTYFNYEAQPDKSGLPSDRFSAERPEGSISTLTIQRTEQRDSAMYRCASSLGSGGYQETQYFGPGTRLLVL.

This clone is identified as medium-sized from frequency. The sequence runs out 3 residues before the end of the CDR3; the remainder is reconstructed from the germline J gene. The J gene is TRBJ1-2, the V gene TRBV5-1; 8 bases fit TRBD1. V shed 0 bases, J shed 5 bases, and the junction held 3 bases outside the gene matches. This CDR3 contains 14 residues. Per the germline V gene, CDR1 is SGHRS and CDR2 is YFSETQ. The sequenced CDR3 bases are TGCGCCAGCAGCTTGGAGGGACAGGCTTATGGC. Translated, it gives CASSLEGQAYG. The whole CDR3 region reads CASSLEGQAYGYTF.

In regard to this clone: The read gets to within 3 residues of the CDR3 end, and the germline J gene fills in the rest. This chain links TRBV18 with TRBJ2-3; perhaps TRBD2 as D (6 bases). Germline V gene sequence: CDR1 KGHSH, CDR2 LQKENI. The CDR3 runs to 14 residues. CDR3 bases read: TGTGCCAGCTCACCCGGCGGGGATCATCAGCCG. It codes for CASSPGGDHQP. The whole CDR3 region reads CASSPGGDHQPQYF.

Concerning this clone: The read terminates 3 residues ahead of where the CDR3 ends, so the germline J gene completes it. The gene calls are TRBV7-2 and TRBJ1-2; D may be TRBD1 (6 bases). CDR1 and CDR2 from the germline V gene are SGHTA and FQGNSA. The CDR3 runs 15 residues. CDR3 DNA, as far as it was read: TGTGCCAGCAGACCGGGGGGCGGCACGGCGCGCGGC. Its protein is CASRPGGGTARG. The whole CDR3 protein reads CASRPGGGTARGYTF. The variable domain in full, with the rest retrieved from reference TRBV7-2 and TRBJ1-2, is GAGVSQSPSNKVTEKGKDVELRCDPISGHTALYWYRQSLGQGLEFLIYFQGNSAPDKSGLPSDRFSAERTGGSVSTLTIQRTQQEDSAVYLCASRPGGGTARGYTFGSGTRLTVV.

As for this clone: Coverage ceases 3 residues before the CDR3 finishes, and the germline J gene fills in the end. The V and J genes are TRBV19 and TRBJ2-1; 8 nucleotides align to TRBD2. Germline V gene lookup returns CDR1 LNHDA and CDR2 SQIVND (reference sequence). V dropped 7 bases and J dropped 4; count of bases not matched to a gene: 12. CDR3 length: 16 residues. Here the CDR3 reads CASNPGRGGSYNEQFF. The sequenced part of the CDR3 DNA is TGTGCCAGTAACCCCGGTCGGGGGGGGAGTTACAATGAG.

The CDR3 protein is CASSLSWRGEETQYF. Incomplete CDR3 DNA: TGCGCCAGCAGCCTTTCCTGGCGGGGGGAAGAGACC. V usage is TRBV5-1 and J usage is TRBJ2-5; TRBD2 aligns across 8 bases. The read falls 3 residues short of the CDR3 end, and the missing part is taken from the germline J gene. The CDR3 runs 15 residues. Germline CDR1 and CDR2: SGHRS and YFSETQ. The J segment lost 3 bases and the V segment lost 4 bases, leaving 8 bases of the junction unmatched.

As concerns this clone: The CDR3 goes on 3 residues after the read ends, and that part is filled in from the germline J gene. V is TRBV7-2 and J is TRBJ1-5; D perhaps matches TRBD1 (5 bases). Germline lookup yields CDR1 SGHTA and CDR2 FQGNSA. V lost 3 bases to trimming and J lost 4 bases, with 7 bases between them. The CDR3 consists of 13 residues. The covered CDR3 bases are TGTGCCAGCAGCTTTGGGGGGAATCAGCCC. Translated: CASSFGGNQP. The CDR3 in full is CASSFGGNQPQHF.

Concerning this clone itself: The CDR3 extends 3 residues past the end of the read, so its final part is completed from the germline J gene. The V call is TRBV11-2, the J call TRBJ1-4, with D tentatively TRBD1 (5 bases). With 1 base removed from V and 3 bases from J, the gap between germline ends came to 9 bases. Per germline, CDR1 SGHAT and CDR2 FQNNGV. This CDR3 has 15 residues. This CDR3 is CASSLGRVSNEKLFF. CDR3 DNA, as far as it was read: TGTGCCAGCAGCTTAGGCAGGGTTTCTAATGAAAAA.

Here the CDR3 reads CASSLRGEAFF. CDR3 DNA (partial): TGTGCCAGCAGCCTGCGGGGGGAA. The chain combines TRBV16 with TRBJ1-1; D perhaps matches TRBD1 (5 bases). The read ends 3 residues shy of where the CDR3 ends; the end is completed using the germline J gene. CDR3 length equals 11 residues. Germline CDR1 KGHSY, CDR2 FQNENV.

A remark on this clone: The sequence runs out 3 residues before the end of the CDR3; the remainder is reconstructed from the germline J gene. The chain carries TRBV20-1 and TRBJ2-5; 7 nucleotides match TRBD2. Germline V gives CDR1 DFQATT, CDR2 SNEGSKA (reference sequence). CDR3 length: 19 amino acids. V lost 5 bases, J lost 1 base, and 22 bases stayed unmatched. Incomplete CDR3 DNA: TGCAGTGCTGACATCGGGACCCTCGGGGTAGCGGGCCTCCAAGAGACC. Residues: CSADIGTLGVAGLQET. From start to end, the CDR3 is CSADIGTLGVAGLQETQYF.

Incomplete CDR3 DNA: TGTGCCAGCAGTTACTCCTTTATCCTGGGCGACTATGGC. Translation gives CASSYSFILGDYG. The entire CDR3 is CASSYSFILGDYGYTF. The V and J genes are TRBV6-2 or TRBV6-3 and TRBJ1-2, with D hard to call. The CDR3 end lies 3 residues beyond the end of the read and is filled in from the germline J gene. There are 16 residues in the CDR3. V gave up 0 bases and J gave up 3 bases, with 14 bases separating them. CDR1 is MNHEY, CDR2 SVGEGT, per germline.

For this clone: The read finishes 3 residues shy of the CDR3 end, and the germline J gene is used to complete it. The chain uses TRBV10-1 and TRBJ2-2; TRBD1 matches 8 bases. Germline assignment: CDR1 WNHNN and CDR2 SYGVQD (reference sequence). After removal of 0 bases from V and 6 bases from J, the junction contained 15 bases not matched to a gene. The length of the CDR3 is 19 residues. The CDR3 bases that were read are TGCGCCAGCAGTGAGTCGAATAACGTCAGGGGGCGATGGTCCGGGGAG. Its translation is CASSESNNVRGRWSGE. The CDR3, in full, reads CASSESNNVRGRWSGELFF.

A remark on this clone: From the germline J gene comes the end of the CDR3, since the read stops 3 residues before it. The chain is built from TRBV19 and TRBJ2-7; perhaps TRBD2 as D (6 bases). Germline V gene sequence: CDR1 LNHDA, CDR2 SQIVND (reference sequence). V was clipped by 6 bases and J by 0 bases, with 15 bases between them. The CDR3 is 15 amino acids. CDR3 sequence: CASSVDGGPSYEQYF. The CDR3 DNA, read in part, is TGTGCCAGTAGCGTGGACGGGGGACCCTCCTACGAG.

To note about this clone: The read stops 3 residues short of the end of the CDR3; the missing end is completed from the germline J gene. The rearrangement uses TRBV18 and TRBJ1-1; 7 bases align to TRBD1. Trimming removed 1 base from V and 2 bases from J; junction bases left unmatched: 7. CDR3 length: 16 amino acids. CDR1 is KGHSH and CDR2 is LQKENI in the germline V gene. The part of the CDR3 DNA that was read is TGTGCCAGCTCACCACAGGGGGCGCGAATTAACACTGAA. Translating it yields CASSPQGARINTE. The entire CDR3 protein reads CASSPQGARINTEAFF.

Of note for this clone: Read data end 3 residues before the CDR3 end; the end is taken from the germline J gene. The gene calls are TRBV13 and TRBJ1-2; 8 positions agree with TRBD1. CDR1 PRHDT and CDR2 FYEKMQ come from the germline V gene (reference sequence). CDR3 size: 16 residues. The V gene end was trimmed by 1 base and the J gene end by 7 bases; junction bases not matched to a gene: 11. CDR3 DNA, as far as it was read: TGTGCCAGCAGCTTAGACCTTGGACAGGGAAGGTTTGGC. Translated, it gives CASSLDLGQGRFG. The whole CDR3 protein reads CASSLDLGQGRFGYTF. The full variable domain, in which reference TRBV13 and TRBJ1-2 provide the parts outside the CDR3, is AAGVIQSPRHLIKEKRETATLKCYPIPRHDTVYWYQQGPGQDPQFLISFYEKMQSDKGSIPDRFSAQQFSDYHSELNMSSLELGDSALYFCASSLDLGQGRFGYTFGSGTRLTVV.

A word on this clone: The sequenced fragment ends 3 residues before the CDR3 boundary, so the rest is inferred from the germline J gene. This chain links TRBV20-1 with TRBJ1-5; D is uncertain. The V end was cut by 6 bases, the J end by 2 bases, with 11 bases between. The CDR3 has 13 amino acids. Germline V gene lookup returns CDR1 DFQATT and CDR2 SNEGSKA (reference sequence). CDR3 DNA (partial): TGCAGTGCCCGATTCGAGGGCAATCAGCCC. Protein: CSARFEGNQP. The whole CDR3 sequence reads CSARFEGNQPQHF.

Concerning this clone: Coverage ceases 3 residues before the CDR3 finishes, and the germline J gene fills in the end. The genes are TRBV12-3 or TRBV12-4 and TRBJ2-2; D possibly corresponds to TRBD2 (5 bases). V shed 10 bases and J shed 7 bases, with 16 bases lying between them. CDR3 length equals 13 residues. CDR3 bases read: TGTGCCATTGGCCGGGGAGCGGTCGGGGAG. This encodes CAIGRGAVGE. In full, the CDR3 is CAIGRGAVGELFF.

On this clone itself: Read coverage stops 3 residues before the CDR3 terminus; the germline J gene supplies the remainder. This chain connects TRBV4-1 to TRBJ1-1; TRBD1 might be the D (5 bases). The V end was cut by 1 base, the J end by 6 bases, with 12 bases between. CDR1 MGHRA and CDR2 YSYEKL come from the germline V gene. CDR3 length: 14 residues. The CDR3 sequence is CASSQAPGAPEAFF. The sequenced part of the CDR3 DNA is TGCGCCAGCAGCCAAGCCCCTGGGGCGCCTGAA.

A word on this clone: The read ends 3 residues shy of where the CDR3 ends; the end is completed using the germline J gene. This rearrangement joins TRBV20-1 to TRBJ1-1; D is possibly TRBD1 (5 bases). CDR1 and CDR2 (germline): DFQATT, SNEGSKA (reference sequence). The CDR3 is 13 amino acids. Trimming stripped 6 bases from V and 5 bases from J, with 16 bases between. The CDR3 bases that were read are TGCAGTGCCGAGGGACTACGCAGGACTGAA. It specifies CSAEGLRRTE. From start to end, the CDR3 is CSAEGLRRTEAFF.

On this clone: The read falls 3 residues short of the CDR3 end, and the missing part is taken from the germline J gene. This chain joins TRBV4-1 and TRBJ1-5, with D unresolved. Trimming took 0 bases from V and 1 from J, leaving 7 bases between them. The CDR3 contains 15 residues. Germline lookup yields CDR1 MGHRA and CDR2 YSYEKL. The CDR3 bases that were read are TGCGCCAGCAGCCAAGATCGGCGGAGCAATCAGCCC. Amino acids: CASSQDRRSNQP. The whole CDR3 sequence reads CASSQDRRSNQPQHF.

Remarks on this clone: Read coverage stops 3 residues before the CDR3 terminus; the germline J gene supplies the remainder. The rearrangement joins TRBV5-6 to TRBJ2-7, with 9 positions matching TRBD1. The CDR3 contains 15 residues. Germline CDR1 is SGHDT and CDR2 is YYEEEE. J lost 5 bases, V lost 4 bases, and 10 bases had no gene match. The CDR3 DNA, read in part, is TGTGCCAGCAGCGCCTGGGGGACAGGGTCCCACGAG. Protein product: CASSAWGTGSHE. The entire CDR3 sequence reads CASSAWGTGSHEQYF.

CDR3 in amino acids: CASSYDSQGANIYTF. The part of the CDR3 DNA that was read is TGTGCCAGCAGTTACGATTCACAGGGGGCGAACATT. The chain uses TRBV6-2 or TRBV6-3 and TRBJ1-2, with 9 bases lining up with TRBD1. Read coverage stops 3 residues before the CDR3 terminus; the germline J gene supplies the remainder. The CDR3 covers 15 residues. Germline V gene sequence: CDR1 MNHEY, CDR2 SVGEGT.

Worth noting for this clone: The read terminates 3 residues before the CDR3 end, so the remaining end is supplied by the germline J gene. The V call is TRBV10-3, the J call TRBJ2-3; 10 positions agree with TRBD2. The CDR3 has 18 residues. In germline, CDR1 is ENHRY, CDR2 SYGVKD. The CDR3 is CAISDPETPLAGRETQYF. The sequenced part of the CDR3 DNA is TGTGCCATCAGTGACCCCGAAACCCCACTAGCGGGGAGGGAGACG.

Turning to this clone: Read coverage stops 3 residues before the CDR3 terminus; the germline J gene supplies the remainder. The chain recombines TRBV6-1 with TRBJ2-1; 10 bases match TRBD2. The CDR3 covers 17 residues. J lost 6 bases, V lost 2 bases, and 10 bases had no gene match. The V gene's germline CDR1 is MNHNS and CDR2 SASEGT. The CDR3 spells CASSETHLLAGANEQFF. The part of the CDR3 DNA that was read is TGTGCCAGCAGTGAAACGCATCTTCTAGCGGGAGCCAATGAG.

With regard to this clone: Coverage ceases 3 residues before the CDR3 finishes, and the germline J gene fills in the end. The V call is TRBV29-1, the J call TRBJ1-1; D unclear. The germline V and J ends were trimmed by 2 bases and 0 bases, with 10 bases remaining between them. Germline lookup yields CDR1 SQVTM and CDR2 ANQGSEA. The CDR3 contains 14 residues. The sequenced CDR3 bases are TGCAGCGTTGAACGGCGGCTGATGAACACTGAA. Its protein product is CSVERRLMNTE. From start to end, the CDR3 is CSVERRLMNTEAFF.

About this clone itself: Other DNA sequences of this sample code for an identical CDR3. The CDR3 DNA, read in part, is TGTGCCAGCAGTGGGACAGGGGTCAACACTGAA. As protein: CASSGTGVNTE. Given in full, the CDR3 is CASSGTGVNTEAFF. The V and J genes are TRBV2 and TRBJ1-1; 9 nucleotides match TRBD1. The sequenced fragment ends 3 residues before the CDR3 boundary, so the rest is inferred from the germline J gene. The CDR3 totals 14 residues. Germline-derived CDR1 and CDR2 are SNHLY and FYNNEI. The J segment lost 2 bases and the V segment lost 4 bases, leaving 2 bases of the junction unmatched.

Notes on this clone: The read falls 3 residues short of the CDR3 end, and the missing part is taken from the germline J gene. The V and J genes are TRBV7-2 and TRBJ1-2, with 7 bases fitting TRBD1. This CDR3 is 13 amino acids long. CDR1 is SGHTA, CDR2 FQGNSA, per germline. The CDR3 DNA, read in part, is TGTGCCAGCAGCCTAGGGACAGAGTACGAC. It specifies CASSLGTEYD. The CDR3 as a whole reads CASSLGTEYDYTF.

Worth noting for this clone: The observed sequence ends 3 residues before the CDR3 terminus, with the missing tail filled in from the germline J gene. This chain uses TRBV5-1 with TRBJ2-5; 9 bases fit TRBD2. Germline trimming cut 2 bases from V and 5 bases from J; bases unmatched to any gene: 7. The CDR3 loop spans 15 amino acids. Germline V gene data show CDR1 as SGHRS and CDR2 as YFSETQ. The CDR3 sequence is CASSFSGGQGETQYF. CDR3 DNA (partial): TGCGCCAGCAGCTTCAGCGGGGGGCAGGGGGAGACC.